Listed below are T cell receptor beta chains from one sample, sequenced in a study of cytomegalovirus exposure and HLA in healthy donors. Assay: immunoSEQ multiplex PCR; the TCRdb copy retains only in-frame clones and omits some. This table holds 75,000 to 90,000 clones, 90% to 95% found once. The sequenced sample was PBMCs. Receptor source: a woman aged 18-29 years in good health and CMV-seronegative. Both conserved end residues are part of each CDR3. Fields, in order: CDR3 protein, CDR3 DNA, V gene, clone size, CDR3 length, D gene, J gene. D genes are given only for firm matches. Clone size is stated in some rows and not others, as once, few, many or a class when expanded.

CDR3aa: CASSELWQGNDYGYTF
CDR3nt: TGTGCCAGCAGTGAACTCTGGCAGGGGAATGACTATGGCTACACCTTC
v_gene: TRBV6-1
abundance: -
len: 16
d_gene: -
j_gene: TRBJ1-2

CDR3aa: CASSTLRRDSLFPEAFF
CDR3nt: TGTGCCAGCAGCACACTCCGCCGGGACAGTCTTTTTCCTGAAGCTTTCTTT
v_gene: TRBV13
abundance: -
len: 17
d_gene: TRBD1
j_gene: TRBJ1-1

CDR3aa: CASSVSPTPGLRSYEQYF
CDR3nt: TGTGCCAGCAGCGTTTCACCAACTCCGGGACTGCGCTCCTACGAGCAGTACTTC
v_gene: TRBV9
abundance: once
len: 18
d_gene: -
j_gene: TRBJ2-7

CDR3aa: CASSLIPGGSNTEAFF
CDR3nt: TGCGCCAGCAGCTTAATCCCAGGAGGGTCGAACACTGAAGCTTTCTTT
v_gene: TRBV5-1
abundance: -
len: 16
d_gene: -
j_gene: TRBJ1-1

CDR3aa: CASSLVDSPEQFF
CDR3nt: TGTGCCAGCAGCTTGGTAGACTCCCCTGAGCAGTTCTTC
v_gene: TRBV5-4
abundance: -
len: 13
d_gene: -
j_gene: TRBJ2-1

CDR3aa: CASSYTGLADTQYF
CDR3nt: TGTGCCAGCAGTTACACAGGCCTGGCAGATACGCAGTATTTT
v_gene: TRBV6-6
abundance: -
len: 14
d_gene: -
j_gene: TRBJ2-3

CDR3aa: CASSPPPGGETQYF
CDR3nt: TGTGCCAGCTCACCACCTCCAGGGGGAGAGACCCAGTACTTC
v_gene: TRBV18
abundance: -
len: 14
d_gene: TRBD1
j_gene: TRBJ2-5

CDR3aa: CASSFSGLNNQPQHF
CDR3nt: TGTGCCAGCAGCTTTTCGGGACTGAACAATCAGCCCCAGCATTTT
v_gene: TRBV7-2
abundance: -
len: 15
d_gene: -
j_gene: TRBJ1-5

CDR3aa: CATSRVFGGIKTYEQYF
CDR3nt: TGTGCCACCAGCAGAGTGTTCGGCGGGATTAAAACCTACGAGCAGTACTTC
v_gene: TRBV15
abundance: -
len: 17
d_gene: -
j_gene: TRBJ2-7

CDR3aa: CASSLAEATEAFF
CDR3nt: TGTGCCAGCAGCTTGGCCGAGGCCACTGAAGCTTTCTTT
v_gene: TRBV5-6
abundance: -
len: 13
d_gene: -
j_gene: TRBJ1-1

CDR3aa: CASSLHPGGRTGELFF
CDR3nt: TGCGCCAGCAGCCTCCACCCCGGGGGAAGAACCGGGGAGCTGTTTTTT
v_gene: TRBV4-3
abundance: -
len: 16
d_gene: -
j_gene: TRBJ2-2

CDR3aa: CASSRAQGVSGYTF
CDR3nt: TGCGCCAGCAGCCGCGCACAGGGTGTCAGTGGCTACACCTTC
v_gene: TRBV4-3
abundance: -
len: 14
d_gene: -
j_gene: TRBJ1-2

CDR3aa: CASSHRDTIYF
CDR3nt: TGTGCCAGCAGCCACAGGGACACCATATATTTT
v_gene: TRBV7-2
abundance: -
len: 11
d_gene: -
j_gene: TRBJ1-3

CDR3aa: CASSLGGMNTEAFF
CDR3nt: TGTGCCAGCAGCTTAGGGGGCATGAACACTGAAGCTTTCTTT
v_gene: TRBV11-3
abundance: -
len: 14
d_gene: -
j_gene: TRBJ1-1

CDR3aa: CASSSLLLTGLSRNTEAFF
CDR3nt: TGTGCCAGCAGTTCTCTCCTACTAACAGGGCTTTCGAGGAACACTGAAGCTTTCTTT
v_gene: TRBV27
abundance: once
len: 19
d_gene: -
j_gene: TRBJ1-1

CDR3aa: CASSVASTTGTYEQYF
CDR3nt: TGTGCCAGCAGCGTAGCTTCGACAACAGGCACCTACGAGCAGTACTTC
v_gene: TRBV9
abundance: -
len: 16
d_gene: -
j_gene: TRBJ2-7

CDR3aa: CARSLYRASYEQYF
CDR3nt: TGTGCCAGAAGCTTGTACAGGGCCTCCTACGAGCAGTACTTC
v_gene: TRBV5-3
abundance: -
len: 14
d_gene: -
j_gene: TRBJ2-7

CDR3aa: CASSSSGQLAYGYTF
CDR3nt: TGTGCCAGCAGCTCCTCCGGACAGTTGGCCTATGGCTACACCTTC
v_gene: TRBV5-4
abundance: -
len: 15
d_gene: -
j_gene: TRBJ1-2

CDR3aa: CASSPTGGSEQYF
CDR3nt: TGCGCCAGCAGTCCAACGGGAGGGTCAGAGCAGTACTTC
v_gene: TRBV4-3
abundance: -
len: 13
d_gene: TRBD2
j_gene: TRBJ2-7

CDR3aa: CASSLAGIRTQETQYF
CDR3nt: TGTGCCAGCAGCTTAGCGGGGATCAGGACTCAAGAGACCCAGTACTTC
v_gene: TRBV7-8
abundance: once
len: 16
d_gene: -
j_gene: TRBJ2-5

CDR3aa: CASSDLSGTGEDGYTF
CDR3nt: TGTGCCAGCAGCGACCTATCCGGGACAGGGGAGGATGGCTACACCTTC
v_gene: TRBV7-8
abundance: -
len: 16
d_gene: TRBD1
j_gene: TRBJ1-2

CDR3aa: CASSIALDTQYSYEQYF
CDR3nt: TGTGCCAGTAGTATAGCCTTGGACACCCAATACTCCTACGAGCAGTACTTC
v_gene: TRBV19
abundance: -
len: 17
d_gene: -
j_gene: TRBJ2-7

CDR3aa: CSVAWGASSYNEQFF
CDR3nt: TGCAGCGTTGCCTGGGGCGCTAGCTCCTACAATGAGCAGTTCTTC
v_gene: TRBV29-1
abundance: -
len: 15
d_gene: -
j_gene: TRBJ2-1

CDR3aa: CASSTRGPRSYEQYF
CDR3nt: TGTGCCAGTAGTACGAGGGGGCCCCGCTCCTACGAGCAGTACTTC
v_gene: TRBV19
abundance: once
len: 15
d_gene: TRBD1
j_gene: TRBJ2-7

CDR3aa: CASSFRSYEQYF
CDR3nt: TGTGCCAGCAGCTTCCGCTCCTACGAGCAGTACTTC
v_gene: TRBV13
abundance: -
len: 12
d_gene: -
j_gene: TRBJ2-7

CDR3aa: CASKLSGAPGIQYF
CDR3nt: TGTGCCAGCAAACTAAGCGGGGCCCCCGGCATTCAGTACTTC
v_gene: TRBV28
abundance: -
len: 14
d_gene: TRBD2
j_gene: TRBJ2-4

CDR3aa: CASSQDWDRVWQETQYF
CDR3nt: TGTGCCAGCAGCCAAGATTGGGACAGGGTGTGGCAAGAGACCCAGTACTTC
v_gene: TRBV14
abundance: once
len: 17
d_gene: TRBD1
j_gene: TRBJ2-5

CDR3aa: CSARDVDEQFF
CDR3nt: TGCAGTGCTAGAGATGTCGATGAGCAGTTCTTC
v_gene: TRBV20-1
abundance: once
len: 11
d_gene: -
j_gene: TRBJ2-1

CDR3aa: CASSLDPRRGAFF
CDR3nt: TGTGCCAGCAGTTTAGACCCCCGTCGGGGGGCGTTCTTC
v_gene: TRBV28
abundance: once
len: 13
d_gene: -
j_gene: TRBJ2-1

CDR3aa: CASSLAHRGQGTYEQYF
CDR3nt: TGTGCCAGCAGCTTAGCCCATAGGGGACAGGGGACCTACGAGCAGTACTTC
v_gene: TRBV7-8
abundance: -
len: 17
d_gene: TRBD1
j_gene: TRBJ2-7

CDR3aa: CASSQEGGEQYF
CDR3nt: TGTGCCAGCAGCCAAGAAGGGGGCGAGCAGTACTTC
v_gene: TRBV27
abundance: -
len: 12
d_gene: -
j_gene: TRBJ2-7

CDR3aa: CASSFSGAGYEQYF
CDR3nt: TGTGCCAGCAGCTTTTCGGGAGCGGGGTACGAGCAGTACTTC
v_gene: TRBV5-4
abundance: -
len: 14
d_gene: TRBD2
j_gene: TRBJ2-7

CDR3aa: CASSISASRHPSYEQYF
CDR3nt: TGTGCCAGTAGTATCTCCGCTAGCCGTCATCCCTCCTACGAGCAGTACTTC
v_gene: TRBV19
abundance: -
len: 17
d_gene: -
j_gene: TRBJ2-7

CDR3aa: CASSHLGQGQETQYF
CDR3nt: TGCGCCAGCAGCCACCTGGGACAGGGCCAAGAGACCCAGTACTTC
v_gene: TRBV4-3
abundance: -
len: 15
d_gene: TRBD1
j_gene: TRBJ2-5

CDR3aa: CASSETRVSGELFF
CDR3nt: TGTGCCAGCAGTGAGACGAGGGTCTCCGGGGAGCTGTTTTTT
v_gene: TRBV27
abundance: -
len: 14
d_gene: -
j_gene: TRBJ2-2

CDR3aa: CASRRGGSYNNEQFF
CDR3nt: TGTGCCAGCAGAAGAGGAGGTTCCTATAACAATGAGCAGTTCTTC
v_gene: TRBV28
abundance: -
len: 15
d_gene: -
j_gene: TRBJ2-1

CDR3aa: CASLSEDYEQYF
CDR3nt: TGTGCCAGCCTCAGCGAGGACTACGAGCAGTACTTC
v_gene: TRBV6-5
abundance: -
len: 12
d_gene: -
j_gene: TRBJ2-7